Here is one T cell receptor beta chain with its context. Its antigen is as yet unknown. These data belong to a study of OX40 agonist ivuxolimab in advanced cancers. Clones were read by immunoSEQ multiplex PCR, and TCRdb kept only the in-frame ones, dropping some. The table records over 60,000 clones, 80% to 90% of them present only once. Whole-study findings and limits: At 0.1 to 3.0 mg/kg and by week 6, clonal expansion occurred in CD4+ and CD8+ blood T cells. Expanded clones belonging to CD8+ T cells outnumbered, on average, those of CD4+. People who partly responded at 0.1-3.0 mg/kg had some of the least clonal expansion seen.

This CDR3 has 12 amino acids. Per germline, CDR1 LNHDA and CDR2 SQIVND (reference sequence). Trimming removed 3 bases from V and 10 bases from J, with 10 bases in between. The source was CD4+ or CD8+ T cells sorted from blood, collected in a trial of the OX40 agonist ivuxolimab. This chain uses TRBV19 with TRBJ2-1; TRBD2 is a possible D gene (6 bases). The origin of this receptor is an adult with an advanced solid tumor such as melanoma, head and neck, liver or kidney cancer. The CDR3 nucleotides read TGTGCCAGTAGTATCAGCGGGCCCGAGCAGTTCTTC. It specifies CASSISGPEQFF.